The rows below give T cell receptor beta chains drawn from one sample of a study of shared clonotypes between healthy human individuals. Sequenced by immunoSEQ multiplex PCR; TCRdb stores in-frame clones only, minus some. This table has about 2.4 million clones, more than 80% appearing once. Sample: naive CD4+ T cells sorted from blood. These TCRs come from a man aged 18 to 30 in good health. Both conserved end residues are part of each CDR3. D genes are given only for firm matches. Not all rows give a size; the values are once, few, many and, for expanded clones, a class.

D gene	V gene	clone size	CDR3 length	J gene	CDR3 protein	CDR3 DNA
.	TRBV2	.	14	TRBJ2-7	CASNQEEGAYEQYF	TGTGCCAGCAATCAGGAGGAGGGTGCGTACGAGCAGTACTTC
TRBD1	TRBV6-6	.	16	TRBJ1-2	CASSYGGTDFNYGYTF	TGTGCCAGCAGTTACGGGGGGACAGACTTTAACTATGGCTACACCTTC
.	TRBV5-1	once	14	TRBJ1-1	CASSSGTRNTEAFF	TGCGCCAGCAGCTCGGGGACAAGGAACACTGAAGCTTTCTTT
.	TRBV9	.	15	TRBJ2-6	CASSVIGSGANVLTF	TGTGCCAGCAGCGTAATCGGTTCTGGGGCCAACGTCCTGACTTTC
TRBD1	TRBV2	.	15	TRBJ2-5	CASSEHRGRVETQYF	TGTGCCAGCAGTGAACACAGGGGGCGGGTAGAGACCCAGTACTTC
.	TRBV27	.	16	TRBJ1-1	CASSLLQSGKHTEAFF	TGTGCCAGCAGTTTACTTCAATCCGGGAAGCACACTGAAGCTTTCTTT
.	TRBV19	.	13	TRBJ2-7	CASSRKGSYEQYF	TGTGCCAGTAGTAGGAAGGGCTCCTACGAGCAGTACTTC
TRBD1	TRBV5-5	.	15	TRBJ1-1	CASSSRTGEYTEAFF	TGTGCCAGCAGCTCTAGAACAGGGGAGTACACTGAAGCTTTCTTT
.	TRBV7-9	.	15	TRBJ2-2	CASSLEGGVSGELFF	TGTGCCAGCAGCTTGGAGGGAGGAGTCTCCGGGGAGCTGTTTTTT
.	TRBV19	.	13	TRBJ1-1	CASKDEGHTEAFF	TGTGCCAGTAAGGATGAGGGGCACACTGAAGCTTTCTTT
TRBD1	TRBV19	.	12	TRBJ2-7	CASSGQGNSQYF	TGTGCCAGTAGCGGACAGGGGAATAGCCAGTACTTC
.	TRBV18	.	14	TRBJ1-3	CASSPQQGGNTIYF	TGTGCCAGCTCACCACAACAGGGCGGGAACACCATATATTTT
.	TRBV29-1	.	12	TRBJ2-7	CSVETDIYEQYF	TGCAGCGTTGAGACGGATATCTACGAGCAGTACTTC
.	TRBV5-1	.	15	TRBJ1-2	CASSFLSGLNYGYTF	TGCGCCAGCAGCTTTTTGAGTGGGTTGAACTATGGCTACACCTTC
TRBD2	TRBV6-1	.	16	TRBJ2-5	CASSARRSAGGETQYF	TGTGCCAGCAGTGCCCGTCGGTCTGCGGGGGGGGAGACCCAGTACTTC
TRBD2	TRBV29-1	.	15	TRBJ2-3	CSVALAGGGTDTQYF	TGCAGCGTTGCGCTAGCGGGAGGTGGCACAGATACGCAGTATTTT
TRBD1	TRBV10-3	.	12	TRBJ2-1	CAISEWGQGQFF	TGTGCCATCAGTGAATGGGGACAGGGGCAGTTCTTC
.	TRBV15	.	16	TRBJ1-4	CATSRAAGPGEEKLFF	TGTGCCACCAGCAGAGCCGCTGGGCCTGGTGAAGAAAAACTGTTTTTT
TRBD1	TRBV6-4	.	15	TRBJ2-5	CASSDFGTGKETQYF	TGTGCCAGCAGTGACTTTGGGACAGGAAAGGAGACCCAGTACTTC
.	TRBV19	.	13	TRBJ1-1	CASSLGLYTEAFF	TGTGCCAGTAGTCTTGGGCTGTACACTGAAGCTTTCTTT
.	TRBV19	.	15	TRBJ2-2	CASSIQGANTGELFF	TGTGCCAGTAGTATTCAGGGCGCGAACACCGGGGAGCTGTTTTTT
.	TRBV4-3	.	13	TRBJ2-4	CASSQETGNIQYF	TGCGCCAGCAGCCAAGAGACGGGAAACATTCAGTACTTC
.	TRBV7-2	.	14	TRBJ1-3	CASNLGTSGDTIYF	TGTGCCAGCAACCTCGGAACCTCCGGGGACACCATATATTTT
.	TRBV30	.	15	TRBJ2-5	CAWSGGGKRGETQYF	TGTGCCTGGAGTGGGGGTGGCAAACGCGGGGAGACCCAGTACTTC
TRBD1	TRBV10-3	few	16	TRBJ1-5	CAISARTGDSNQPQHF	TGTGCCATCAGTGCGAGGACAGGAGATAGCAATCAGCCCCAGCATTTT
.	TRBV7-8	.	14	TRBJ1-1	CASSLERGNTEAFF	TGTGCCAGCAGCTTAGAGAGGGGGAACACTGAAGCTTTCTTT
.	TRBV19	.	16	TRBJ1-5	CASSARTSTSNQPQHF	TGTGCCAGTAGTGCCCGGACATCGACCAGCAATCAGCCCCAGCATTTT
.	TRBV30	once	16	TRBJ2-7	CAFVALGLWSSYEQYF	TGTGCCTTTGTAGCTCTGGGGTTATGGAGCTCCTACGAGCAGTACTTC
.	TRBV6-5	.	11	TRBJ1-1	CASSQAGPGFF	TGTGCCAGCAGCCAGGCAGGGCCCGGTTTCTTT
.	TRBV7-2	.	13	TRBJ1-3	CASSSGTANTIYF	TGTGCCAGCAGCTCCGGGACCGCAAACACCATATATTTT
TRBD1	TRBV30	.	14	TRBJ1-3	CACTTGRFENTIYF	TGTGCCTGCACGACAGGGAGGTTTGAAAACACCATATATTTT
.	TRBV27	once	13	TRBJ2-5	CASSLTDQGTQYF	TGTGCCAGCAGTTTAACCGATCAAGGGACCCAGTACTTC
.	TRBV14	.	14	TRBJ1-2	CASSQYGANYGYTF	TGTGCCAGCAGCCAATATGGTGCTAACTATGGCTACACCTTC
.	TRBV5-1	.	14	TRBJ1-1	CASSLDGGRVEAFF	TGCGCCAGCAGCTTGGATGGGGGCAGGGTCGAAGCTTTCTTT
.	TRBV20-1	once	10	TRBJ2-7	CSALRGEQYF	TGCAGTGCCCTCAGGGGCGAGCAGTACTTC
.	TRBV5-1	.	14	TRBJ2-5	CASSAGRLQETQYF	TGCGCCAGCAGCGCGGGACGCCTCCAAGAGACCCAGTACTTC
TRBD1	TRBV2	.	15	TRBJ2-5	CASSPRERGLETQYF	TGTGCCAGCAGCCCGAGGGAGAGGGGGCTGGAGACCCAGTACTTC
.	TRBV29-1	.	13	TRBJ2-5	CSVNPGLEETQYF	TGCAGCGTAAACCCGGGACTTGAGGAGACCCAGTACTTC
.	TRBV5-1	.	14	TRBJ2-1	CASSLLSLGGEQFF	TGCGCCAGCAGCTTGTTGAGTCTGGGCGGGGAGCAGTTCTTC
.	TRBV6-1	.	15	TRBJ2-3	CASHPTLSSTDTQYF	TGTGCCTCCCACCCGACTTTGTCTAGCACAGATACGCAGTATTTT
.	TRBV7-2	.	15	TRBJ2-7	CASTSTDLEPDEQYF	TGTGCCAGCACCTCCACCGACCTAGAGCCCGACGAGCAGTACTTC
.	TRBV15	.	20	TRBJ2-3	CATSRGTKFFLGAHTDTQYF	TGTGCCACCAGCCGGGGGACTAAGTTTTTCCTGGGGGCACACACAGATACGCAGTATTTT
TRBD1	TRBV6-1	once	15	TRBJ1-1	CASSWSGQANTEAFF	TGTGCCAGCAGTTGGTCTGGACAGGCGAACACTGAAGCTTTCTTT
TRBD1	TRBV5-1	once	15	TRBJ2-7	CASSLASGGAYEQYF	TGCGCCAGCAGCTTGGCCTCAGGGGGCGCCTACGAGCAGTACTTC
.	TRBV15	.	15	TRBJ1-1	CATSRVSRDNTEAFF	TGTGCCACCAGCAGAGTAAGCAGGGATAACACTGAAGCTTTCTTT
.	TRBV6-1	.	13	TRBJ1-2	CASSKGTPFGYTF	TGTGCCAGCAGCAAAGGAACTCCTTTTGGCTACACCTTC
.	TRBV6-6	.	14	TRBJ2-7	CASSYSAFSYEQYF	TGTGCCAGCAGTTACTCGGCGTTCTCCTACGAGCAGTACTTC
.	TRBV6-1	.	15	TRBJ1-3	CASSEGPASGNTIYF	TGTGCCAGCAGTGAAGGTCCAGCCTCTGGAAACACCATATATTTT
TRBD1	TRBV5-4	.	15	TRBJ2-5	CASSRGTGGVETQYF	TGTGCCAGCAGCCGCGGGACAGGGGGTGTAGAGACCCAGTACTTC
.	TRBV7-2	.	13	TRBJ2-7	CASSLEGGYEQYF	TGTGCCAGCAGCTTAGAGGGCGGCTACGAGCAGTACTTC
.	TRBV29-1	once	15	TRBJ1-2	CSVEDWGGRGYGYTF	TGCAGCGTTGAAGATTGGGGGGGCCGGGGCTATGGCTACACCTTC
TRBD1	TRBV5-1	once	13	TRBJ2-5	CASSAGQGETQYF	TGCGCCAGCAGCGCGGGACAGGGGGAGACCCAGTACTTC
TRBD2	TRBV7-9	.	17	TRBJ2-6	CASSFAGLAPGANVLTF	TGTGCCAGCAGCTTCGCCGGACTAGCTCCTGGGGCCAACGTCCTGACTTTC
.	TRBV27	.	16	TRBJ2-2	CASSRTQGGWAGELFF	TGTGCCAGCAGCCGGACCCAAGGGGGGTGGGCCGGGGAGCTGTTTTTT
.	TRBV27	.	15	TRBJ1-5	CASSLQGSSNQPQHF	TGTGCCAGCAGTTTACAGGGGAGTAGCAATCAGCCCCAGCATTTT
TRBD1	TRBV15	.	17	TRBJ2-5	CATSEPIPGQGIGTQYF	TGTGCCACCAGCGAACCTATACCGGGACAGGGGATTGGGACCCAGTACTTC
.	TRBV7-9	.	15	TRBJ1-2	CASRTSSGASYGYTF	TGTGCCAGCAGAACCTCGTCAGGCGCCTCCTATGGCTACACCTTC
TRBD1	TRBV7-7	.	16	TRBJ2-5	CASSRGGQGARETQYF	TGTGCTAGCAGCAGGGGTGGGCAGGGGGCTCGAGAGACCCAGTACTTC
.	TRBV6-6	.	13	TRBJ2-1	CASSSTHAGAGFF	TGTGCCAGCAGCTCCACCCACGCGGGGGCCGGGTTCTTC
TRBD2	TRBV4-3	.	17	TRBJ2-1	CASSQGSPSGRAIEQFF	TGCGCCAGCAGCCAAGGAAGCCCGAGCGGGAGGGCCATTGAGCAGTTCTTC